The rows below give T cell receptor beta chains drawn from one sample of a study of T cells after somatic rescue of genetic block. Libraries were prepared by immunoSEQ multiplex PCR; TCRdb keeps only in-frame clonotypes and omits some of them. This sample has tens of thousands of clones, with roughly 88% found just once. The sequenced material came from peripheral blood mononuclear cells (PBMCs). The receptors were sampled from a man in his thirties or forties. Both conserved end residues are part of each CDR3. D genes are given only for firm matches. The size entry is marked missing in some rows and otherwise reads once, few, many or a size class.

J gene | V gene | CDR3 length | D gene | clone size | CDR3 protein | CDR3 DNA
TRBJ1-4 | TRBV18 | 14 | - | - | CASSPGTGNEKLFF | TGTGCCAGCTCACCAGGGACGGGTAATGAAAAACTGTTTTTT
TRBJ2-4 | TRBV7-2 | 15 | - | - | CASSLSSGQGLIQYF | TGTGCCAGCAGCCTCAGCTCGGGCCAGGGGCTCATTCAGTACTTC
TRBJ1-4 | TRBV5-1 | 14 | - | - | CASSPRGTNEKLFF | TGCGCCAGCAGCCCCAGAGGGACTAATGAAAAACTGTTTTTT
TRBJ1-2 | TRBV30 | 12 | - | once | CAWSASYHGYTF | TGTGCCTGGAGTGCTTCATACCATGGCTACACCTTC
TRBJ2-3 | TRBV7-9 | 13 | - | - | CASSDTERKTQYF | TGTGCCAGCAGCGACACAGAGCGGAAAACGCAGTATTTT
TRBJ1-2 | TRBV2 | 15 | TRBD1 | - | CASSEVGGGGYGYTF | TGTGCCAGCAGTGAGGTGGGAGGGGGCGGTTATGGCTACACCTTC
TRBJ2-7 | TRBV20-1 | 11 | - | - | CSARDSAEQYF | TGCAGTGCTAGAGATAGTGCGGAGCAGTACTTC
TRBJ2-7 | TRBV4-1 | 16 | - | - | CASSPSTGTSSYEQYF | TGCGCCAGCAGCCCGAGCACCGGGACGTCCTCCTACGAGCAGTACTTC
TRBJ2-3 | TRBV11-2 | 12 | - | - | CASSLDGDTQYF | TGTGCCAGCAGCTTAGATGGGGATACGCAGTATTTT
TRBJ2-5 | TRBV5-4 | 13 | - | - | CASSRGHEETQYF | TGTGCCAGCAGCCGGGGACACGAAGAGACCCAGTACTTC
TRBJ1-1 | TRBV2 | 13 | - | - | CASSYQGRSEAFF | TGTGCCAGCAGTTACCAGGGGCGTTCTGAAGCTTTCTTT
TRBJ2-7 | TRBV5-5 | 13 | - | - | CASSLRVSYGQYF | TGTGCCAGCAGCCTCAGGGTCTCCTACGGGCAGTACTTC
TRBJ1-1 | TRBV29-1 | 12 | TRBD1 | - | CSSGTDFAEAFF | TGCAGCTCCGGGACAGACTTCGCTGAAGCTTTCTTT
TRBJ2-5 | TRBV9 | 16 | TRBD2 | - | CASSAGAGGPGETQYF | TGTGCCAGCAGCGCTGGAGCGGGAGGGCCGGGAGAGACCCAGTACTTC
TRBJ1-6 | TRBV20-1 | 11 | - | - | CSASYGSPLHF | TGCAGTGCTAGTTACGGCTCACCCCTCCACTTT